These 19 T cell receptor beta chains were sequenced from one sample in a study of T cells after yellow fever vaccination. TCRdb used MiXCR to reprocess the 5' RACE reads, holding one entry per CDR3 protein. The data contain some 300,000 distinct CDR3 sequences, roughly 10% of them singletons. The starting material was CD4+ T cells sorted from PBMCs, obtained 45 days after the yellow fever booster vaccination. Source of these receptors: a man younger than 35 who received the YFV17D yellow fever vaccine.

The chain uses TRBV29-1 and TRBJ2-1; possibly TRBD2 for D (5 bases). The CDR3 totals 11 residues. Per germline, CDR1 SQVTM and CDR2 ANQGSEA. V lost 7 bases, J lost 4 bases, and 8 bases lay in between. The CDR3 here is CSARTYNEQFF. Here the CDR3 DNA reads TGCAGCGCCAGGACTTACAATGAGCAGTTCTTC.

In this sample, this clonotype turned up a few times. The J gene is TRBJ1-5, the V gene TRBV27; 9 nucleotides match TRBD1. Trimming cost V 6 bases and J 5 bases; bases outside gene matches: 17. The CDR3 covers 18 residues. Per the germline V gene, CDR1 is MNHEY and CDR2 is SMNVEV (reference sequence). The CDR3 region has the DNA TGTGCCAGCAGCCGATTATCGATCCGGACAGGGGTCGATCAGCCCCAGCATTTT. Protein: CASSRLSIRTGVDQPQHF.

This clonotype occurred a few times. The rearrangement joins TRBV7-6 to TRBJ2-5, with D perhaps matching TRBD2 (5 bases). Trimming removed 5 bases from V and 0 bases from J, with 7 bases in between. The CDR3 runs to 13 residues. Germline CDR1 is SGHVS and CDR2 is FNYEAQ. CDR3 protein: CASSRGYQETQYF. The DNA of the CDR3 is TGTGCCAGCAGCCGGGGATACCAAGAGACCCAGTACTTC.

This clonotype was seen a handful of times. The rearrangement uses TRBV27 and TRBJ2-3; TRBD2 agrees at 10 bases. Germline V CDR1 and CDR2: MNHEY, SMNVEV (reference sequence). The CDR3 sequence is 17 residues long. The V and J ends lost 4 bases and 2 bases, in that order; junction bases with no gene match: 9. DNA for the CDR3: TGTGCCAGCAGTTCACCCCTAGCGGGGGCCTTCACAGATACGCAGTATTTT. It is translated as CASSSPLAGAFTDTQYF.

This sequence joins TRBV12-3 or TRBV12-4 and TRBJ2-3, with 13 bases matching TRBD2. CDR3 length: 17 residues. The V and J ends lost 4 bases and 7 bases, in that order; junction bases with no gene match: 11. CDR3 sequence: CASSSGPALAGGNTQYF. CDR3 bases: TGTGCCAGCAGTTCGGGCCCCGCACTAGCGGGGGGGAATACGCAGTATTTT.

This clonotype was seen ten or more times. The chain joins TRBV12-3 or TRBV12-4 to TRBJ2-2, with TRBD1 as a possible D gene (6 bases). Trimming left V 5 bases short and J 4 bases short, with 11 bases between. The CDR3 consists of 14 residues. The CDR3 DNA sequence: TGTGCCAGCAGTCTAGAAGGGGGCACCGGGGAGCTGTTTTTT. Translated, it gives CASSLEGGTGELFF.

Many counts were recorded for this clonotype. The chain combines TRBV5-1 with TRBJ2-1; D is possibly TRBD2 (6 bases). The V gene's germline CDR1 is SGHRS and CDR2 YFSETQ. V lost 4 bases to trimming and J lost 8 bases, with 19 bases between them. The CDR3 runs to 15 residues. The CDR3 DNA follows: TGCGCCAGCAGCGTCACGGGACTCCGGAGCTATGAGCAGTTCTTC. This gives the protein CASSVTGLRSYEQFF.

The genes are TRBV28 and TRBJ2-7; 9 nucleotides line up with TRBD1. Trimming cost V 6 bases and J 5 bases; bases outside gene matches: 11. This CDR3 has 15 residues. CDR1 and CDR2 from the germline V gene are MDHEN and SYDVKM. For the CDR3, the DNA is TGTGCCAGCAGCCCTTCCCGGGACAGGGTCAACGAGCAGTACGTC. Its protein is CASSPSRDRVNEQYV.

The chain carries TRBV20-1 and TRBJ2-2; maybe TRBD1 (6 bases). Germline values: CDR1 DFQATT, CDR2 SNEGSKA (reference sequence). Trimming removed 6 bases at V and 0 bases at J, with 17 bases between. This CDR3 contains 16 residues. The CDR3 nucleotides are TGCAGTGCCACCCCTCTTGACAGGACGAACACCGGGGAGCTGTTTTTT. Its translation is CSATPLDRTNTGELFF.

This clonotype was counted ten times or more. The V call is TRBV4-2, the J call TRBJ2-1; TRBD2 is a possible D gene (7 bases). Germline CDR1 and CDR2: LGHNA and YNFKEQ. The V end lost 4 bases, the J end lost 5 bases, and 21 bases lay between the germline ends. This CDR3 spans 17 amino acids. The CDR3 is CASSPGRMGGADNEQFF. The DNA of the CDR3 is TGTGCCAGCAGCCCAGGCAGGATGGGGGGGGCCGACAATGAGCAGTTCTTC.

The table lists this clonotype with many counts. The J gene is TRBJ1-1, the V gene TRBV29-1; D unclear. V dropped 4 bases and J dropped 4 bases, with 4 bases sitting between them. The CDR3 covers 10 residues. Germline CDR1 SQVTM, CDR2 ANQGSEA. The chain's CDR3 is CSVVPTEAFF. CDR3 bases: TGCAGCGTTGTCCCCACTGAAGCTTTCTTT.

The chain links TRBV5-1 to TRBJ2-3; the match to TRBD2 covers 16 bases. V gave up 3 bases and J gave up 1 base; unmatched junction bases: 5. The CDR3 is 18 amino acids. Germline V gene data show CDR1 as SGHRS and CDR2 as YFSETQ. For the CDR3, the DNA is TGCGCCAGCAGCTCCGGGACTAGCGGGGGGGGACGCACAGATACGCAGTATTTT. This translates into CASSSGTSGGGRTDTQYF.

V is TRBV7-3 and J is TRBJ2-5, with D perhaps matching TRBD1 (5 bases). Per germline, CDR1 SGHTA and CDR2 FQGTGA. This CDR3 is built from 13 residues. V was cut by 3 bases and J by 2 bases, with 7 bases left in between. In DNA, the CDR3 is TGTGCCAGCAGCTTGGACATACAAGAGACCCAGTACTTC. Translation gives CASSLDIQETQYF. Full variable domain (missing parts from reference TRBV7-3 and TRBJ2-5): GAGVSQTPSNKVTEKGKYVELRCDPISGHTALYWYRQSLGQGPEFLIYFQGTGAADDSGLPNDRFFAVRPEGSVSTLKIQRTERGDSAVYLCASSLDIQETQYFGPGTRLLVL.

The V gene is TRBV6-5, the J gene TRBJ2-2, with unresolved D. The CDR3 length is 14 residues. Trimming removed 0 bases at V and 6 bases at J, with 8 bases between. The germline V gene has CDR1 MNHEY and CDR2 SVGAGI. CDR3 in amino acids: CASSYSTDAGELFF. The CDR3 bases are TGTGCCAGCAGTTACTCTACAGATGCCGGGGAGCTGTTTTTT.

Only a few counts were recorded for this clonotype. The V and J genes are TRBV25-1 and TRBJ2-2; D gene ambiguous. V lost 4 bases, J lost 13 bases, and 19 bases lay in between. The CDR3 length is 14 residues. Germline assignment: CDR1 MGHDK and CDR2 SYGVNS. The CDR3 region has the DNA TGTGCCAGCAGTGCGTATAGGGCACCAGGCGCGCTGTTTTTT. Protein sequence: CASSAYRAPGALFF.

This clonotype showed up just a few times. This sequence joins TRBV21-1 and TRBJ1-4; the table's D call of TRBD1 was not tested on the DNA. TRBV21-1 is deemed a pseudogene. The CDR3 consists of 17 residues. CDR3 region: CASGILGRDATNEKLFF. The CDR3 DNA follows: TGTGCCAGCGGAATCCTTGGCAGGGATGCAACTAATGAAAAACTGTTTTTT.

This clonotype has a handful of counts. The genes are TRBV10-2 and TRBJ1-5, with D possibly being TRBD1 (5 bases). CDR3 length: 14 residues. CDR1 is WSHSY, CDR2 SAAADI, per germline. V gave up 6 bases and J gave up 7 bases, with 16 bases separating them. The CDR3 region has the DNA TGCGCCAGCAGCCCCAATCAGGGAGCCCAGCCCCAGCATTTT. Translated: CASSPNQGAQPQHF.

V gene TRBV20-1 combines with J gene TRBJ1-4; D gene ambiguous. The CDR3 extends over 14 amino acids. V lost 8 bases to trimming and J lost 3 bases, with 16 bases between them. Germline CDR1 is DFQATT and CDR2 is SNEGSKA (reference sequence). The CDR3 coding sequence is TGCAGTCCGGCCGTGGGAGGGTCTAATGAAAAACTGTTTTTT. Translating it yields CSPAVGGSNEKLFF.

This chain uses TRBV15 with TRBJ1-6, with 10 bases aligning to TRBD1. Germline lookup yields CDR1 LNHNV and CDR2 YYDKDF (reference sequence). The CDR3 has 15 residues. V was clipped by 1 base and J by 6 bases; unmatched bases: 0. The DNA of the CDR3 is TGTGCCACCAGCAGAGGGGACAGGGGTAATTCACCCCTCCACTTT. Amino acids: CATSRGDRGNSPLHF.